This T cell receptor beta chain was found in a study of T cell changes during pregnancy in multiple sclerosis. Some clones are missing from TCRdb's copy, which holds only in-frame ones; the method was immunoSEQ multiplex PCR. Counted here are about 40,000 clones, about 87% occurring once; the ten biggest clones make up about 5%. Trimming left V 0 bases short and J 1 base short, with 11 bases between. The germline V gene has CDR1 LGHNA and CDR2 YNFKEQ. CDR3 length equals 16 residues. The sequence came from a female donor in good health, enrolled as a control in a pregnancy study. Material: peripheral blood, obtained in the first trimester of pregnancy. V is TRBV4-2 and J is TRBJ2-3; the D gene is possibly TRBD2 (6 bases). Here the CDR3 DNA reads TGTGCCAGCAGCCAAGATGAGGCTAGCGGCACAGATACGCAGTATTTT. Translating it yields CASSQDEASGTDTQYF.